This TCR beta chain originates from a study of T cells in Graves' hyperthyroidism and ophthalmopathy. This clonotype came up many times. Authors of the study amplified TCR beta CDR3 regions from RNA transcripts. Initially, a first-round RT-PCR of the TCR CDR3 employed the HTBI primer set. TCRdb ran MiXCR on the multiplex PCR reads and lists one entry per CDR3 protein. This repertoire shows fewer than 750,000 distinct CDR3 sequences, roughly 14% found once; its top ten account for around 12%. This receptor was identified in a woman between 45 and 60 years old with Graves' ophthalmopathy. Sequencing was done on a sample of blood.

CDR3 region: CASSFGRANQPQHF. The DNA for the CDR3 is TGTGCCAGCAGTTTCGGCAGAGCTAATCAGCCCCAGCATTTT. The chain uses TRBV12-3 or TRBV12-4 and TRBJ1-5, with D unresolved. V was cut by 3 bases and J by 4 bases, with 10 bases left in between. CDR3 length: 14 residues.